The sequence of this TCR beta chain was determined in a study of T-cell reconstitution after alpha-beta-depleted transplantation in children. Regarding this clonotype: Antigen: not known.

General study results and limits: Newly produced T cells mostly provided counts and TCRbeta diversity after one year, as hyperexpanded clones declined. The high TCRbeta diversity at day 60 in some patients came from surviving recipient T cells and thymic progenitors. As was reported, about two months after transplant, alpha-beta T cells came from several hundred expanded graft clones.

For TCRbeta, the library was prepared with unique molecular identifiers. One entry per CDR3 protein, called by TCRdb with MiXCR from the PCR reads. The data show around 800,000 distinct CDR3 sequences, roughly 16% seen once. The source is a male patient aged 10-17 years who had a stem cell transplant for acute lymphoblastic leukemia, so the T cells may come from the graft donor. This material consisted of PBMCs, mostly from graft donor cells, taken 360 days after TCRalphabeta/CD19-depleted stem cell transplant.

CDR3 residues: CASSQRSRQGPDTQYF. CDR3 DNA: TGTGCCAGCAGCCAAAGGTCGAGGCAGGGACCAGATACGCAGTATTTT. The genes are TRBV4-2 and TRBJ2-3; perhaps D is TRBD1 or TRBD2 (5 bases each). The CDR3 loop spans 16 amino acids. Germline assignment: CDR1 LGHNA and CDR2 YNFKEQ. Trimming pared 2 bases from V and 4 bases from J, leaving 16 bases between.